These T cell receptor beta chains were read from a single sample in a study of OX40 agonist ivuxolimab in advanced cancers. Generated by immunoSEQ multiplex PCR, the TCRdb table keeps only in-frame clones and is missing some. Of around 64,000 clones in the sample, roughly 80% were seen once. Here the sequenced sample was CD4+ or CD8+ T cells sorted from blood, taken in a trial of the OX40 agonist ivuxolimab. These receptors were taken from an adult with an advanced solid tumor such as melanoma, head and neck, liver or kidney cancer. Both conserved end residues are part of each CDR3. D genes are given only for firm matches. Some rows have no size entry. The others give once, few or many, or a class for an expanded clone.

-,TRBD1,TRBV5-1,TRBJ2-5,CASSSGQGGETQYF,TGCGCCAGCAGCTCGGGACAGGGGGGAGAGACCCAGTACTTC
-,TRBD2,TRBV10-3,TRBJ2-3,CAIRTSGSGTDTQYF,TGTGCCATCCGGACTAGCGGATCTGGCACAGATACGCAGTATTTT
few,TRBD2,TRBV11-3,TRBJ2-3,CASSQTSGGFRDTQYF,TGTGCCAGCAGCCAAACTAGCGGGGGGTTCCGGGATACGCAGTATTTT
-,-,TRBV11-2,TRBJ2-7,CASSLHASYEQYF,TGTGCCAGCAGCTTACACGCTTCCTACGAGCAGTACTTC
-,-,TRBV19,TRBJ2-2,CASSGTPNTGELFF,TGTGCCAGTAGTGGTACACCGAACACCGGGGAGCTGTTTTTT
-,TRBD2,TRBV27,TRBJ2-5,CASSLRASGREETQYF,TGTGCCAGCAGTTTAAGGGCTAGCGGGAGGGAAGAGACCCAGTACTTC
-,-,TRBV10-3,TRBJ1-2,CAISVNSVNNYGYTF,TGTGCCATCAGTGTAAACTCGGTCAACAACTATGGCTACACCTTC
-,-,TRBV5-1,TRBJ1-5,CASSSWEGQPQHF,TGCGCCAGCAGCTCCTGGGAGGGTCAGCCCCAGCATTTT
-,TRBD1,TRBV4-1,TRBJ1-1,CASSRSGGSMNTEAFF,TGCGCCAGCAGCCGGTCAGGGGGCTCCATGAACACTGAAGCTTTCTTT
once,-,TRBV19,TRBJ1-4,CASSINREKLFF,TGTGCCAGTAGTATTAACCGGGAAAAACTGTTTTTT
few,-,TRBV2,TRBJ1-6,CASRITVEVGSPLHF,TGTGCCAGCAGAATCACAGTGGAGGTTGGTTCACCCCTCCACTTT
-,-,TRBV6-1,TRBJ2-7,CASSDPPREQYF,TGTGCCAGCAGTGATCCGCCCCGCGAGCAGTACTTC
-,-,TRBV5-4,TRBJ1-3,CASSLSGGNTIYF,TGTGCCAGCAGCTTGTCCGGTGGAAACACCATATATTTT
-,-,TRBV12-5,TRBJ2-2,CASGSVTGELFF,TGTGCTAGTGGTTCCGTCACCGGGGAGCTGTTTTTT
-,-,TRBV30,TRBJ2-7,CAWTTEDGYEQYF,TGTGCCTGGACCACCGAAGACGGTTACGAGCAGTACTTC
-,TRBD2,TRBV7-2,TRBJ2-5,CASSFSAGGFGAQYF,TGTGCCAGCAGCTTCTCAGCGGGGGGCTTTGGGGCCCAGTACTTC